Reported below is one TCR beta chain. What it binds is unknown. Cultured CD4+ T cell DNA underwent sequencing with the Oncomine TCR Beta short-read assay. Genomic DNA from cultured CD4+ T cells was extracted. TCRdb re-derived calls from the PCR reads in MiXCR, one entry per CDR3 protein. The top ten clones hold under 20% of a sample with roughly 15,000 distinct CDR3 sequences, roughly 27% of them seen once. Sample treatment: approximately nine-day PBMC culture with coronavirus spike peptide pools or control peptides (ViraFEST assay). This record comes from a study of vaccination and CD4 T cells after COVID-19. Trimming at V came to 4 bases and at J to 6 bases, leaving 8 bases not matched to a gene. CDR3 length: 15 amino acids. Germline lookup yields CDR1 MNHNS and CDR2 SASEGT.

The sequence derives from a human donor with COVID-19. Sequencing was done on a sample of cultured CD4+ T cells from blood. The chain employs TRBV6-1 and TRBJ1-4; TRBD1 matches 7 bases. The CDR3 region is CASSAPKGQYEKLFF. CDR3 bases: TGTGCCAGCAGTGCCCCCAAGGGACAGTATGAAAAACTGTTTTTT.